The 17 T cell receptor beta chains below all came from one sample that was sequenced in a study of PD-1 blockade in mismatch repair-deficient tumors. Sequenced by immunoSEQ multiplex PCR; TCRdb stores in-frame clones only, minus some. Of 30,000 to 40,000 clones listed, roughly 81% are singletons. Sample: peripheral blood, taken 76 weeks after starting pembrolizumab. These receptors all come from an adult with mismatch repair-deficient cancer.

The V gene is TRBV7-9, the J gene TRBJ2-5; D is perhaps TRBD1 (6 bases). V was pared by 1 base and J by 0 bases, with 9 bases between. Germline loops: CDR1 SEHNR, CDR2 FQNEAQ (reference sequence). There are 15 residues in the CDR3. The CDR3: CASSLGGTNQETQYF. The CDR3, as DNA: TGTGCCAGCAGCTTAGGAGGGACAAACCAAGAGACCCAGTACTTC.

This clone appeared once. The V call is TRBV4-1, the J call TRBJ2-1; 8 nucleotides match TRBD2. CDR3 length: 15 amino acids. The germline CDR1 and CDR2 sequences are MGHRA and YSYEKL. J gave up 7 bases and V 4 bases, and 9 bases lay outside the gene matches. CDR3 sequence reads: CASSPSSGRRNEQFF. The CDR3 DNA sequence: TGCGCCAGCAGCCCCTCAAGCGGGAGAAGGAATGAGCAGTTCTTC.

The chain combines TRBV11-2 with TRBJ2-2; 7 nucleotides agree with TRBD1. Losses at the gene ends were 7 bases for V and 0 bases for J; bases not matched to a gene: 8. The germline V gene encodes CDR1 SGHAT and CDR2 FQNNGV. CDR3 length equals 16 residues. The CDR3 DNA reads as TGTGCCAGCACCTACCGACAGGGCGCGAACACCGGGGAGCTGTTTTTT. It specifies CASTYRQGANTGELFF.

V and J are TRBV5-6 and TRBJ2-7, with 9 bases aligning to TRBD1. This CDR3 region has 15 residues. Germline V CDR1 and CDR2: SGHDT, YYEEEE. V lost 2 bases and J lost 5; bases outside the gene matches: 8. CDR3 sequence: CASSFLGTGSHEQYF. DNA of the CDR3: TGTGCCAGCAGCTTTCTCGGGACAGGGTCCCACGAGCAGTACTTC.

The rearrangement links TRBV21-1 to TRBJ2-7; the D call in the table, TRBD1, was not verified against the DNA. TRBV21-1 corresponds to a pseudogene. The CDR3 sequence is 14 residues long. CDR3 DNA sequence: TGTGCCAGCAGGATGACAGGGGGTAGGAACGAGCAGTACTTC. Residues: CASRMTGGRNEQYF.

The chain combines TRBV10-3 with TRBJ1-1; D perhaps matches TRBD1 (5 bases). Germline V gives CDR1 ENHRY, CDR2 SYGVKD. The CDR3 runs 13 residues. Trimming removed 6 bases from V and 1 base from J, with 9 bases in between. The CDR3 nucleotides are TGTGCCATCAGCCTCGACAGGAACACTGAAGCTTTCTTT. Its translation: CAISLDRNTEAFF.

The chain links TRBV9 to TRBJ1-3, with D possibly matching TRBD1 (5 bases). The germline CDR1 and CDR2 sequences are SGDLS and YYNGEE. CDR3 length equals 14 residues. With 3 bases removed from V and 10 bases from J, the gap between germline ends came to 17 bases. The CDR3 DNA reads as TGTGCCAGCAGCGGCGGGACGGCCAAGCGTACCATATATTTT. This sequence encodes CASSGGTAKRTIYF.

The chain uses TRBV6-5 and TRBJ2-1; the D is unclear. This CDR3 has 15 residues. Trimming cost V 0 bases and J 5 bases, with 11 bases left between them. Germline CDR1 MNHEY, CDR2 SVGAGI. The chain's CDR3 is CASSYSFWTNNEQFF. For the CDR3, the DNA is TGTGCCAGCAGTTACTCTTTTTGGACGAACAATGAGCAGTTCTTC.

This clone was seen only a few times. V is TRBV7-8 and J is TRBJ2-7, with no clear D. The CDR3 runs 14 residues. CDR1 and CDR2 from the germline V gene are SGHVS and FQNEAQ. Trimming pared 3 bases from V and 5 bases from J, leaving 14 bases between. The CDR3 region has the DNA TGTGCCAGCAGCTTTTCGTCTTTTGGCCACGAGCAGTACTTC. This encodes CASSFSSFGHEQYF.

The chain combines TRBV11-3 with TRBJ2-2; D is undetermined. There are 14 residues in the CDR3. Germline V lookup: CDR1 SGHNT, CDR2 YENEEA. The ends were cut back, 7 bases at V and 4 bases at J, with 13 bases in the middle. Here the CDR3 reads CASTERSSTGELFF. As DNA, the CDR3 is TGTGCCAGCACCGAGAGGAGCTCCACCGGGGAGCTGTTTTTT.

V is TRBV27 and J is TRBJ2-3; 8 bases align to TRBD1. The CDR3 has 17 residues. Germline V gene data show CDR1 as MNHEY and CDR2 as SMNVEV (reference sequence). V lost 5 bases, J lost 7 bases, and 17 bases stayed unmatched. CDR3 in amino acids: CASSLRGIRTGLHTQYF. CDR3 nucleotide sequence: TGTGCCAGCAGTCTAAGGGGGATTAGGACAGGGCTACATACGCAGTATTTT.

J is TRBJ1-5 and V is TRBV6-5, with unresolved D. V lost 6 bases, J lost 3 bases, and 12 bases lay in between. In germline, CDR1 is MNHEY, CDR2 SVGAGI. There are 14 residues in the CDR3. The chain's CDR3 is CASRHVGNNQPQHF. CDR3 coding DNA: TGTGCCAGCAGACACGTAGGAAACAATCAGCCCCAGCATTTT.

The count of this clone is one. The chain has TRBV7-2 and TRBJ1-1; maybe TRBD1 (5 bases). The CDR3 totals 12 residues. The V gene's germline CDR1 is SGHTA and CDR2 FQGNSA. V gave up 2 bases and J gave up 8 bases, with 9 bases separating them. The CDR3 here is CASSLRDSEAFF. DNA for the CDR3: TGTGCCAGCAGCTTACGGGACTCCGAAGCTTTCTTT.

Remarks on this clone: Other DNA sequences within the sample encode an identical CDR3. The V call is TRBV5-6, the J call TRBJ2-7, with 8 bases matching TRBD2. Per the germline V gene, CDR1 is SGHDT and CDR2 is YYEEEE. This CDR3 region has 14 residues. Trimming at V came to 0 bases and at J to 3 bases, leaving 2 bases not matched to a gene. The DNA of the CDR3 is TGTGCCAGCAGCTTGGGGACTAGCTTCTACGAGCAGTACTTC. Amino acid sequence: CASSLGTSFYEQYF.

CDR3 protein: CASSELRNEQYF. The CDR3 nucleotides are TGTGCCAGCAGTGAGCTTCGGAACGAGCAGTACTTC. This chain connects TRBV2 to TRBJ2-7; no clear D. V lost 3 bases to trimming and J lost 5 bases, with 8 bases between them. CDR1 and CDR2 (germline): SNHLY, FYNNEI. The CDR3 runs 12 residues.

This clone has just one count. The V call is TRBV30, the J call TRBJ2-2; possibly TRBD1 or TRBD2 for D (5 bases each). Germline CDR1 reads GTSNPN; CDR2 reads SVGIG (reference sequence). This CDR3 is built from 13 residues. V was cut by 4 bases and J by 6 bases, with 12 bases left in between. The CDR3 nucleotides read TGTGCCTGGAAACACGGGGCGGCCGGGGAGCTGTTTTTT. Translation: CAWKHGAAGELFF.

On this clone: One junction end disagrees with the germline gene, perhaps due to a read error. The chain links TRBV7-7 to TRBJ2-3; TRBD2 is a possible D gene (6 bases). This CDR3 contains 15 residues. Germline lookup yields CDR1 SSHAT and CDR2 FNYEAQ (reference sequence). The CDR3 here is CASSSEGRFSDTQYF. Here the CDR3 DNA reads TGTGCTAGCAGCTCTGAGGGGAGGTTCTCAGATACGCAGTATTTT. Full variable domain (missing parts from reference TRBV7-7 and TRBJ2-3): GAGVSQSPRYKVTKRGQDVTLRCDPISSHATLYWYQQALGQGPEFLTYFNYEAQPDKSGLPSDRFSAERPEGSISTLTIQRTEQRDSAMYRCASSSEGRFSDTQYFGPGTRLTVL.